This TCR beta chain was captured by sequencing in a study of T cell changes during pregnancy in multiple sclerosis. Germline V gene data show CDR1 as SGHTA and CDR2 as FQGTGA. The CDR3 contains 17 residues. The germline V and J ends were trimmed by 2 bases and 0 bases, with 16 bases remaining between them. The assay was immunoSEQ multiplex PCR, and TCRdb's table has in-frame clones only and misses some. This sample has tens of thousands of clones, with approximately 92% found just once. The TCR sequence derives from a female donor in good health, enrolled as a control in a pregnancy study. The gene calls are TRBV7-3 and TRBJ2-5; perhaps TRBD1 as D (6 bases). The source material was peripheral blood, sampled in the third trimester of pregnancy. In DNA form, the CDR3 reads TGTGCCAGCAGCTTATTTGGGCCAGGGGAGTACCAAGAGACCCAGTACTTC. Translating it yields CASSLFGPGEYQETQYF.